Below, 25 T cell receptor beta chains from the same sample are listed, as sequenced in a study of tumor and adjacent non-tumor tissue in lung cancer. No cell sorting was done before RNA was extracted from the tissue. This non-tumor lung sample came from over 3 cm beyond the tumor edge. The library came from three nested PCR rounds adapted from ARM-PCR protocols. TCRdb recomputed calls from the multiplex PCR reads with MiXCR, one row per CDR3 protein. Of approximately 47,000 distinct CDR3 sequences listed, 64% are singletons. What was sequenced was distant non-tumor lung tissue. All receptors come from a woman aged 70-85 years with non-small cell lung cancer.

This clonotype was seen a single time. The junction differs from germline at one of its ends, possibly a read error. This chain connects TRBV11-3 to TRBJ2-1; D might be TRBD1 (6 bases). In germline, CDR1 is SGHNT, CDR2 YENEEA. The CDR3 sequence is 14 residues long. The CDR3 DNA is TGTACCAGCAGCTTGGAGTCAGGGGACAATGAGCAGTTCTTC. It translates to CTSSLESGDNEQFF.

J is TRBJ1-5 and V is TRBV28, with D possibly being TRBD1 (5 bases). There are 16 residues in the CDR3. Trimming shortened V by 6 bases and J by 0 bases, and 15 bases separated the two germline ends. Looked up from germline, CDR1 is MDHEN and CDR2 is SYDVKM. Here the CDR3 DNA reads TGTGCCAGCAGGCAATCTACAGGTTTTAGCAATCAGCCCCAGCATTTT. This sequence encodes CASRQSTGFSNQPQHF.

This clonotype turned up a few times. The V and J genes are TRBV7-9 and TRBJ2-1; 7 bases map to TRBD2. V shed 4 bases and J 7 bases; nucleotides not matched to a gene: 7. Germline CDR1 and CDR2: SEHNR and FQNEAQ (reference sequence). This CDR3 is built from 14 residues. DNA of the CDR3: TGTGCCAGCAGCTCTGAAGCGGGAATTAATGAGCAGTTCTTC. It specifies CASSSEAGINEQFF.

This clonotype was detected ten times or more. Being one base from a much bigger clone, this may be a read error. The chain combines TRBV6-1 with TRBJ1-5, with 9 bases matching TRBD1. The CDR3 contains 16 residues. CDR1 is MNHNS and CDR2 is SASEGT in the germline V gene. CDR3 coding DNA: TGTGCCAGTCGGGGGGAGGACAGGGGATTAAATCGGCCCCAGCATTTT. Its translation: CASRGEDRGLNRPQHF.

This clonotype appeared a single time. The germline gene is not matched at one end of the junction; a read error may be the cause. V usage is TRBV4-1 and J usage is TRBJ2-1; D gene ambiguous. There are 18 residues in the CDR3. Germline CDR1 and CDR2: MGHRA and YSYEKL. The chain's CDR3 is CASSQDLGLTATHNEQIF. CDR3 coding DNA: TGCGCCAGCAGCCAAGATCTAGGGCTAACAGCGACTCACAATGAGCAGATCTTC.

Of note for this clonotype: The CDR3 does not end in the conserved phenylalanine or tryptophan, so this is likely a read error. The DNA is left out, because the CDR3 cannot be placed on it with certainty; the CDR3 is given as TCRdb lists it. This sequence joins TRBV6-5 and TRBJ1-5. The CDR3 extends over 14 residues, inclusive of both ends. The germline V gene has CDR1 MNHEY and CDR2 SVGAGI. The CDR3 region is CASSYVGVGQPRHV.

With respect to this clonotype: This likely comes from a read error, as the CDR3 has no conserved phenylalanine or tryptophan at its end. The DNA is omitted, as the CDR3 cannot be located on it reliably, and the CDR3 follows TCRdb's listing. This rearrangement joins TRBV6-6 to TRBJ2-5. The CDR3 is 12 amino acids long, termini counted. In germline, CDR1 is MNHNY, CDR2 SVGAGI (reference sequence). CDR3 region: CASRHREETKYL.

In regard to this clonotype: One end of the junction fails to match germline, which may point to a read error. The V call is TRBV11-3, the J call TRBJ2-7; D tentatively reads TRBD1 or TRBD2 (7 bases each). The CDR3 runs to 15 residues. In germline, CDR1 is SGHNT, CDR2 YENEEA. The CDR3 protein is CTSSLTGALADEQYF. The CDR3 coding sequence is TGTACCAGCAGCTTAACAGGGGCCCTAGCGGATGAGCAGTACTTC. Full variable domain (missing parts from reference TRBV11-3 and TRBJ2-7): EAGVVQSPRYKIIEKKQPVAFWCNPISGHNTLYWYLQNLGQGPELLIRYENEEAVDDSQLPKDRFSAERLKGVDSTLKIQPAELGDSAVYLCTSSLTGALADEQYFGPGTRLTVT.

Turning to this clonotype: Given a much more abundant clone one base away, this may be a read error. The chain has TRBV30 and TRBJ2-3; weak D call: TRBD2 (5 bases). V shed 5 bases and J shed 3 bases, with 15 bases lying between them. Germline V lookup: CDR1 GTSNPN, CDR2 SVGIG (reference sequence). This CDR3 region has 14 residues. The CDR3 here is CAWAPGSLTDTQYF. The CDR3, as DNA: TGTGCCTGGGCCCCGGGGTCATTGACAGATACGCAGTATTTT.

A few counts support this clonotype. The chain joins TRBV6-5 to TRBJ1-5; 7 bases map to TRBD1. Germline trimming cut 6 bases from V and 11 bases from J; bases unmatched to any gene: 13. CDR3 size: 14 residues. Germline CDR1 MNHEY, CDR2 SVGAGI. The CDR3 nucleotides read TGTGCCAGCAGGCCGACAGGGAGAAACCAGTCCCAGCATTTT. Residues: CASRPTGRNQSQHF.

In regard to this clonotype: The CDR3 carries no conserved terminal phenylalanine or tryptophan, so it likely arises from a read error. The rearrangement joins TRBV29-1 to TRBJ2-7; 7 bases are a match to TRBD2. The CDR3 contains 13 residues. Germline lookup yields CDR1 SQVTM and CDR2 ANQGSEA. CDR3 bases: TGCAGGGGACTAACGGGAGGATCCTACGAGCAGTACTTG. This encodes CRGLTGGSYEQYL.

The chain joins TRBV30 to TRBJ1-2, with no clear D. Germline V gene sequence: CDR1 GTSNPN, CDR2 SVGIG (reference sequence). The CDR3 extends over 11 amino acids. V gave up 1 base and J gave up 3 bases, with 3 bases separating them. DNA of the CDR3: TGTGCCTGGAGTGAGTACTATGGCTACACCTTC. Translated, it gives CAWSEYYGYTF.

Worth noting for this clonotype: At one end the junction does not follow the germline gene, possibly because of a read error. V usage is TRBV29-1 and J usage is TRBJ2-1; D may be TRBD2 (6 bases). CDR1 SQVTM and CDR2 ANQGSEA come from the germline V gene. There are 13 residues in the CDR3. In DNA form, the CDR3 reads TGCAGCGTTCGACTAGATTCGGTCAGCGAGCAATTCTTC. It codes for CSVRLDSVSEQFF.

This clonotype has a single count. This sequence joins TRBV4-2 and TRBJ2-7; tentatively, D is TRBD2 (6 bases). Germline V gene lookup returns CDR1 LGHNA and CDR2 YNFKEQ. Deletions cut 0 bases from V and 0 bases from J, with 30 bases between. CDR3 length equals 22 residues. CDR3 DNA sequence: TGTGCCAGCAGCCAAGATTTCATCAGATTACTAGCAGGATTACTGAGCTCCTACGAGCAGTACTTC. Translation: CASSQDFIRLLAGLLSSYEQYF.

Comment on this clonotype: A much larger clone is a single base away; this may be a read error. V is TRBV20-1 and J is TRBJ2-2, with 7 bases fitting TRBD2. V was pared by 0 bases and J by 8 bases, with 6 bases of the junction left unmatched. Germline V gene sequence: CDR1 DFQATT, CDR2 SNEGSKA (reference sequence). The CDR3 extends over 14 amino acids. In DNA form, the CDR3 reads TGCAGTGCTAGAGATCAACCAGCGGGAGGGGAGCTGTTTTTT. Residues: CSARDQPAGGELFF.

The chain has TRBV10-2 and TRBJ2-3; D gene uncertain. CDR1 WSHSY and CDR2 SAAADI come from the germline V gene. The V gene lost 7 bases and the J gene lost 14 bases, with 28 bases spanning the gap. CDR3 length equals 15 residues. In nucleotides, the CDR3 is TGCGCCAGCACCCCAATACCAGTCGGCACAGATACACGGTATTTT. It translates to CASTPIPVGTDTRYF.

This chain connects TRBV29-1 to TRBJ2-1; D not resolved. V was pared by 7 bases and J by 2 bases, with 15 bases between. This CDR3 is 14 amino acids long. Germline CDR1 and CDR2: SQVTM and ANQGSEA. As DNA, the CDR3 is TGCAGCGCCGTTCGAGTGGTGACCTACAATGAGCAGTTCTTC. This codes for CSAVRVVTYNEQFF.

About this clonotype itself: The junction differs from germline at one of its ends, possibly a read error. The chain combines TRBV11-2 with TRBJ2-7, with TRBD2 matching 11 bases. CDR1 and CDR2 from the germline V gene are SGHAT and FQNNGV. There are 16 residues in the CDR3. The CDR3 here is CAISSEALAGGHEQYF. Written as DNA, the CDR3 is TGTGCCATCAGCTCAGAGGCTCTAGCGGGAGGCCACGAGCAGTACTTC.

In the case of this clonotype: A much larger clonotype is one base distant, so this may be a read error. The rearrangement uses TRBV20-1 and TRBJ1-1, with 9 bases fitting TRBD1. The CDR3 is 14 residues long. Germline loops: CDR1 DFQATT, CDR2 SNEGSKA (reference sequence). CDR3 nucleotide sequence: TGCAGGGCTGGGGACAGGGTATACGGCACTGAAGCTTTCTTT. Encoded protein: CRAGDRVYGTEAFF.

The chain carries TRBV6-6 and TRBJ2-1; a weak D match, TRBD2 (6 bases). Trimming left V 5 bases short and J 11 bases short, with 22 bases between. The CDR3 is 15 residues long. CDR1 and CDR2 from the germline V gene are MNHNY and SVGAGI (reference sequence). The CDR3, as DNA: TGTGCCAGCAGTGCAGGGCGGGCTGGCGGGAATAAGCAGTTCTTC. This encodes CASSAGRAGGNKQFF.

The CDR3 spells CASSPQGDGSYEQYF. The CDR3 bases are TGTGCCAGCAGCCCCCAGGGTGACGGCTCCTACGAGCAGTACTTC. The gene calls are TRBV7-3 and TRBJ2-7; possibly TRBD1 for D (5 bases). Per germline, CDR1 SGHTA and CDR2 FQGTGA. Trimming took 5 bases from V and 0 from J, leaving 14 bases between them. The CDR3 covers 15 residues.

With regard to this clonotype: A junction boundary mismatches the germline segment, possibly from a read error. The chain carries TRBV7-3 and TRBJ2-2, with 11 bases lining up with TRBD2. The CDR3 runs 17 residues. Germline lookup yields CDR1 SGHTA and CDR2 FQGTGA. CDR3 region: CASTLTPSGRNTGELFF. CDR3 DNA: TGTGCCAGCACCTTAACCCCTAGCGGGAGGAACACAGGGGAGCTCTTTTTT.

By share, this clonotype ranks as large. The genes are TRBV29-1 and TRBJ2-3; D may correspond to TRBD1 or TRBD2 (5 bases each). This CDR3 comprises 13 residues. Germline V gene lookup returns CDR1 SQVTM and CDR2 ANQGSEA. The V end lost 1 base, the J end lost 2 bases, and 7 bases lay between the germline ends. CDR3 residues: CSVEGGYTDTQYF. The CDR3 coding sequence is TGCAGCGTTGAAGGGGGGTACACAGATACGCAGTATTTT.

Note on this clonotype: The junction and the germline gene differ at one end; a read error may be behind it. V is TRBV29-1 and J is TRBJ2-7, with a tentative D call TRBD2 (5 bases). CDR1 is SQVTM and CDR2 is ANQGSEA in the germline V gene. CDR3 length equals 12 residues. CDR3 bases: TGCAGCGTTGGACGGCAAGCGGACGATCAGTACTTC. This sequence encodes CSVGRQADDQYF.

This clonotype has more than one count but fewer than ten. An end of the junction does not agree with germline; a read error may underlie this. The rearrangement uses TRBV4-2 and TRBJ2-2; tentatively, D is TRBD1 or TRBD2 (5 bases each). Germline CDR1 LGHNA, CDR2 YNFKEQ. CDR3 length: 16 amino acids. The CDR3 DNA reads TGTGCCACCAGCCAAGATTGGGCCACGGACACCGGGGAGCTGTTTTTC. It translates to CATSQDWATDTGELFF.